This T cell receptor beta chain was documented in a study of OX40 agonist ivuxolimab in advanced cancers. In the study overall: A male proportion of 82.7% was recorded, with mean age about 54 years and range roughly 23 to 79. Earlier treatment with anti-PD-1, anti-PD-L1 or anti-CTLA-4 was permitted, and roughly 42% had received some.

Baseline was the first blood sampling point, followed by cycle 4 day 1 and cycle 7 day 1. TCRdb's copy holds only in-frame clones and misses some; the assay was immunoSEQ multiplex PCR. The sample has 7,000 or so clones, around 80% seen once. Overall study findings and caveats: The antigens recognized by the expanded peripheral T cells, that is their antigen specificity, were not determined.

On this clone: The antigen remains unidentified.

This sample comprised CD4+ or CD8+ T cells sorted from blood, obtained in a trial of the OX40 agonist ivuxolimab. This TCR was sampled from an adult with an advanced solid tumor such as melanoma, head and neck, liver or kidney cancer.

The chain's CDR3 is CASGSTDTQYF. The CDR3 DNA sequence: TGTGCCAGCGGAAGCACAGATACGCAGTATTTT. The chain links TRBV6-6 to TRBJ2-3; D remains ambiguous. Germline lookup yields CDR1 MNHNY and CDR2 SVGAGI (reference sequence). The V and J ends lost 8 bases and 0 bases respectively, with 3 bases between them. The CDR3 extends over 11 amino acids.